The sequence of this T cell receptor beta chain was determined in a study of T cells after yellow fever vaccination. Study-wide context: SMART-Seq v4 Ultra Low Input prepared the low-cell-number fractions. Overall study results and limits: Reappearance after the booster was seen for most primary-vaccination clones, at approximately 97% CD4 and roughly 90% CD8. On re-exposure, the response was weaker but peaked faster, at day 5 versus 15.

This clonotype was found a few times. The antigen remains unidentified. Generation of TCR cDNA used 5'RACE template switching (which added a universal primer site and UMIs). TCRdb recomputed calls from the 5' RACE reads with MiXCR, one row per CDR3 protein. The sample lists about 430,000 distinct CDR3 sequences, 18% occurring once. Trimming left V 7 bases short and J 5 bases short, with 17 bases between. Germline CDR1 reads LNHDA; CDR2 reads SQIVND (reference sequence). The CDR3 spans 14 residues. The chain couples TRBV19 to TRBJ1-1, with a tentative D call TRBD1 (5 bases). The sequence came from a man aged 18 to 35 who received the YFV17D yellow fever vaccine. Sequenced material: PBMCs, taken before the yellow fever booster vaccination. The CDR3 DNA is TGTGCCAGTACAGAACAGTGGGGGAGAACTGAAGCTTTCTTT. Translated, it gives CASTEQWGRTEAFF.